One TCR beta chain is described in this entry. Its antigen remains undetermined. No base quality information exists; no much larger clone differs at one position. For each enrolled patient, mismatch repair deficiency was established using either polymerase chain reaction or immunohistochemistry. TCR sequencing was performed for a few patients who responded to pembrolizumab therapy. Pembrolizumab PD-1 blockade was prospectively tested in advanced mismatch repair-deficient cancers, regardless of tissue of origin, in the phase II trial. Peripheral blood T cell samples were gathered serially, both before PD-1 blockade started and at multiple time points afterward. The timing of each blood sample was reported as weeks after the first dose of pembrolizumab. Its CDR3 holds 14 amino acids, cysteine through phenylalanine. Left in the record is the CDR3 DNA by itself, 42 bases read in frame from the first base. The germline V gene gives CDR1 as SGHVS and CDR2 as FQNEAQ. V and J lose 1 base and 0 bases, and a span of 7 bases separates them.

This record comes from a study of PD-1 blockade in mismatch repair-deficient tumors (dated by TCRdb to between 2016 and 2019). As for the study more broadly: Between late 2013 and September 2016, 86 consecutive patients with some twelve mismatch repair-deficient cancer types, all previously treated and progressing, were enrolled in the trial. Tumor-associated T cell clones were tracked in the peripheral blood of patients responding to PD-1 blockade by deep sequencing of TCR CDR3 regions.

Study-wide findings and limitations: After pembrolizumab, tumor-resident clones, which were often undetectable in blood before treatment, expanded rapidly and then contracted, generally ahead of radiologic responses.

Libraries were built with the immunoSEQ multiplex PCR assay. This immuneACCESS table, as held by TCRdb, lists in-frame sequences with V and J called but not all clones. Of the missing ones, under half trace to an unresolved V gene in checked studies; the others have no known cause. Within this sample are some 120,000 clones, with about 88% of them counted one time only. The ten largest clones add up to roughly 13% of the sample. The source is an adult with mismatch repair-deficient cancer. The material sequenced was peripheral blood, taken 44 weeks after starting pembrolizumab. The V and J genes are TRBV7-8 and TRBJ2-7; the D gene lacks a confident call. The nucleotide sequence reads as follows: TGTGCCAGCAGCTTAGGAGTGGTCTCCTACGAGCAGTACTTC. Translated, this is CASSLGVVSYEQYF. Reference TRBV7-8 and TRBJ2-7 proteins supply the regions before and after the CDR3; the full variable domain is: GAGVSQSPRYKVAKRGQDVALRCDPISGHVSLFWYQQALGQGPEFLTYFQNEAQLDKSGLPSDRFFAERPEGSVSTLKIQRTQQEDSAVYLCASSLGVVSYEQYFGPGTRLTVT.